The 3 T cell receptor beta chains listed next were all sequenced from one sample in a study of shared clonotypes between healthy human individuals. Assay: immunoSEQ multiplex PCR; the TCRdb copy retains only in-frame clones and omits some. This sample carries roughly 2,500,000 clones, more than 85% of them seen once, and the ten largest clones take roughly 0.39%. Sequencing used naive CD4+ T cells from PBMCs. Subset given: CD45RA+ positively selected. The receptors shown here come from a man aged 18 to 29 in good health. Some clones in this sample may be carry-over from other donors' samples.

CDR3 protein: CATRAPTYQETQYF. The CDR3 nucleotides are TGTGCGACACGGGCACCCACGTACCAAGAGACCCAGTACTTC. The chain has TRBV6-5 and TRBJ2-5; D is unresolved. In germline, CDR1 is MNHEY, CDR2 SVGAGI. This CDR3 spans 14 amino acids.

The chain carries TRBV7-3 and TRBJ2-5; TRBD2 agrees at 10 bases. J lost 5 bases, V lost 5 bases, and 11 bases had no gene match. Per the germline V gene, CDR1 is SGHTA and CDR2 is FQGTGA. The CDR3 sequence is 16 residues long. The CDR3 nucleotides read TGTGCCAGCAGCCCTGAGACTAGCGGGCCTGGGGAGACCCAGTACTTC. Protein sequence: CASSPETSGPGETQYF. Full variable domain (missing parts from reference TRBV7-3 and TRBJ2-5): GAGVSQTPSNKVTEKGKYVELRCDPISGHTALYWYRQSLGQGPEFLIYFQGTGAADDSGLPNDRFFAVRPEGSVSTLKIQRTERGDSAVYLCASSPETSGPGETQYFGPGTRLLVL.

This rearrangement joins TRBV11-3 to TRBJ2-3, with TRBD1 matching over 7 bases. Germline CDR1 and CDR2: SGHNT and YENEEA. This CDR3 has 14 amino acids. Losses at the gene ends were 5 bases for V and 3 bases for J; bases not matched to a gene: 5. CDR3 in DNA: TGTGCCAGCAGCCCAGGGGGTTGGACAGATACGCAGTATTTT. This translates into CASSPGGWTDTQYF.